This entry lists 31 T cell receptor beta chains sequenced from one sample in a study of a mutant IDH1 vaccine in newly diagnosed glioma. This sample's time point: baseline, week 1 (first vaccination visit). Indicated treatment: pre-vaccination baseline after standard-of-care therapy. Only in-frame clones appear in the TCRdb table, and some are missing; sequencing was by immunoSEQ multiplex PCR. Seen here are tens of thousands of clones, 70% to 80% observed once, and the top ten hold about 2%. The source was PBMCs, collected from a glioma patient treated with radiotherapy, temozolomide or both. Receptors originate from a woman aged 40-49 years with glioma.

This chain joins TRBV20-1 and TRBJ1-1; D not resolved. CDR3 length: 11 residues. Germline loops: CDR1 DFQATT, CDR2 SNEGSKA (reference sequence). The DNA for the CDR3 is TGCAGCGCCCCAGCGGTATCTGAAGCTTTCTTT. Protein sequence: CSAPAVSEAFF.

The chain links TRBV4-1 to TRBJ2-3, with D perhaps being TRBD1 or TRBD2 (7 bases each). Trimming left V 4 bases short and J 2 bases short, with 16 bases between. Germline V lookup: CDR1 MGHRA, CDR2 YSYEKL. The CDR3 has 16 residues. The CDR3 nucleotides read TGCGCCAGCAGCCCGGGGGGACAGCCGTTCACAGATACGCAGTATTTT. Translating it yields CASSPGGQPFTDTQYF.

V and J are TRBV27 and TRBJ2-5; 11 nucleotides line up with TRBD2. The DNA matches TRBJ2-7 better at its end, which makes the J call doubtful. This CDR3 comprises 16 residues. Germline V gives CDR1 MNHEY, CDR2 SMNVEV (reference sequence). CDR3 residues: CASSSLLAGGIDEQYF. CDR3 in DNA: TGTGCCAGCAGTTCCTTGCTAGCGGGGGGTATCGACGAGCAGTACTTC.

The chain couples TRBV20-1 to TRBJ1-1; D is ambiguous. CDR3 length: 11 residues. Between the trimmed V and J ends, which lost 2 bases and 7 bases, there was a span of 8 bases. Germline CDR1 reads DFQATT; CDR2 reads SNEGSKA (reference sequence). For the CDR3, the DNA is TGCAGTGCTAGATCGCCCAGTGAAGCTTTCTTT. It yields the protein CSARSPSEAFF.

The chain has TRBV25-1 and TRBJ1-1; TRBD1 might be the D (6 bases). V was shortened by 2 bases and J by 1 base, with 11 bases between the two germline ends. CDR1 and CDR2 (germline): MGHDK, SYGVNS. This CDR3 has 15 residues. The chain's CDR3 is CASSEGGTWNTEAFF. CDR3 in DNA: TGTGCCAGCAGTGAAGGGGGCACTTGGAACACTGAAGCTTTCTTT.

V is TRBV2 and J is TRBJ2-3, with 7 bases matching TRBD1. The CDR3 is made up of 15 amino acids. CDR1 SNHLY and CDR2 FYNNEI come from the germline V gene. Trimming removed 9 bases from V and 2 bases from J; junction bases left unmatched: 11. The CDR3 reads CASRGNRGSTDTQYF. As DNA, the CDR3 is TGTGCCAGTAGGGGGAACAGGGGATCCACAGATACGCAGTATTTT.

The CDR3 bases are TGTGCCTGGAGTGTAGGGGCGGGGGCAATCTATGAGCAGTTCTTC. Its protein product is CAWSVGAGAIYEQFF. The rearrangement links TRBV30 to TRBJ2-1; D may be TRBD2 (7 bases). With 0 bases removed from V and 8 bases from J, the gap between germline ends came to 17 bases. The germline V gene encodes CDR1 GTSNPN and CDR2 SVGIG (reference sequence). There are 15 residues in the CDR3.

J is TRBJ2-1 and V is TRBV7-9, with D possibly matching TRBD2 (5 bases). Per the germline V gene, CDR1 is SEHNR and CDR2 is FQNEAQ (reference sequence). This CDR3 comprises 13 residues. Trimming shortened V by 5 bases and J by 2 bases, and 7 bases separated the two germline ends. The CDR3 is CASSHGAYNEQFF. CDR3 nucleotide sequence: TGTGCCAGCAGCCACGGGGCCTACAATGAGCAGTTCTTC.

The chain combines TRBV29-1 with TRBJ2-1, with D possibly matching TRBD2 (5 bases). CDR1 is SQVTM, CDR2 ANQGSEA, per germline. With 6 bases removed from V and 1 base from J, the gap between germline ends came to 7 bases. The CDR3 has 12 amino acids. This chain's CDR3 is CSVRVSYNEQFF. DNA for the CDR3: TGCAGCGTGAGGGTGTCCTACAATGAGCAGTTCTTC.

J is TRBJ1-1 and V is TRBV5-5; D remains unclear. The CDR3 has 14 amino acids. CDR1 and CDR2 (germline): SGHKS, YYEKEE (reference sequence). The V end was cut by 1 base, the J end by 8 bases, with 15 bases between. CDR3 protein: CASSLPQDFTEAFF. The CDR3 region has the DNA TGTGCCAGCAGCTTGCCCCAGGATTTTACCGAAGCTTTCTTT.

The chain carries TRBV10-3 and TRBJ1-1; D not certain. The germline gives CDR1 ENHRY, CDR2 SYGVKD. CDR3 length: 12 amino acids. V lost 10 bases and J lost 3, with 12 bases in between. CDR3 sequence reads: CATGGRDTEAFF. The CDR3 coding sequence is TGTGCCACCGGCGGCCGGGACACTGAAGCTTTCTTT.

V gene TRBV9 combines with J gene TRBJ2-7; D possibly corresponds to TRBD2 (6 bases). Trimming removed 2 bases from V and 7 bases from J, with 19 bases in between. CDR1 SGDLS and CDR2 YYNGEE come from the germline V gene. The CDR3 contains 15 residues. The CDR3 here is CASSVLADPGGEQYF. The CDR3 bases are TGTGCCAGCAGCGTTCTAGCAGACCCCGGAGGGGAGCAGTACTTC.

The gene calls are TRBV18 and TRBJ1-1, with D hard to call. The CDR3 runs to 13 residues. From germline, CDR1 is KGHSH and CDR2 LQKENI. Trimming left V 3 bases short and J 1 base short, with 6 bases between. This CDR3 is CASSPLWNTEAFF. CDR3 sequence (DNA): TGTGCCAGCTCACCCCTTTGGAACACTGAAGCTTTCTTT.

J is TRBJ2-2 and V is TRBV4-2, with D uncertain. Per germline, CDR1 LGHNA and CDR2 YNFKEQ. The CDR3 spans 12 residues. Between the trimmed V and J ends, which lost 6 bases and 4 bases, there was a span of 6 bases. CDR3 sequence reads: CASRRGTGELFF. The CDR3 bases are TGTGCCAGCAGACGAGGCACCGGGGAGCTGTTTTTT.

This clone was recorded a few times. V is TRBV27 and J is TRBJ1-2; D might be TRBD1 (6 bases). The CDR3 runs to 14 residues. V lost 6 bases, J lost 5 bases, and 16 bases lay in between. Germline V lookup: CDR1 MNHEY, CDR2 SMNVEV (reference sequence). DNA of the CDR3: TGTGCCAGCAGCCCTGGGGGCATTCCGTATGGCTACACCTTC. Its translation: CASSPGGIPYGYTF.

The V call is TRBV7-2, the J call TRBJ1-2, with 12 bases identical to TRBD1. The ends lost 3 bases at V and 2 bases at J; junction bases unmatched: 4. Looked up from germline, CDR1 is SGHTA and CDR2 is FQGNSA. This CDR3 spans 16 amino acids. CDR3 nucleotides: TGTGCCAGCAGCTTGGGGGGACAGGGGGCAAACTATGGCTACACCTTC. Translation gives CASSLGGQGANYGYTF.

The rearrangement uses TRBV5-1 and TRBJ1-4; TRBD1 might be the D (5 bases). The CDR3 contains 14 residues. V shed 0 bases and J shed 3 bases, with 6 bases lying between them. The germline gives CDR1 SGHRS, CDR2 YFSETQ. CDR3 loop: CASSLETANEKLFF. DNA for the CDR3: TGCGCCAGCAGCTTGGAGACAGCTAATGAAAAACTGTTTTTT.

This rearrangement joins TRBV5-6 to TRBJ2-3; 11 bases are a match to TRBD2. V lost 4 bases, J lost 1 base, and 5 bases stayed unmatched. The CDR3 sequence is 16 residues long. CDR1 SGHDT and CDR2 YYEEEE come from the germline V gene. Here the CDR3 reads CASSLELAGGTDTQYF. The CDR3 DNA sequence: TGTGCCAGCAGCCTCGAACTAGCGGGGGGCACAGATACGCAGTATTTT.

The V gene is TRBV5-8, the J gene TRBJ2-3; D gene ambiguous. This CDR3 comprises 16 residues. V was trimmed by 0 bases and J by 1 base, leaving 12 bases between them. Per germline, CDR1 SGHTS and CDR2 YDEGEE. The CDR3 region has the DNA TGTGCCAGCAGCTTGGGGCGGCAGAGCCGCACAGATACGCAGTATTTT. Translating it yields CASSLGRQSRTDTQYF.

The chain joins TRBV5-1 to TRBJ2-6; 7 bases match TRBD1. CDR3 size: 15 residues. Germline CDR1 is SGHRS and CDR2 is YFSETQ. V was pared by 4 bases and J by 0 bases, with 1 base of the junction left unmatched. The CDR3 loop is CASSPGGSGANVLTF. As DNA, the CDR3 is TGCGCCAGCAGCCCAGGGGGCTCTGGGGCCAACGTCCTGACTTTC.

The chain links TRBV5-1 to TRBJ2-1; D is unresolved. CDR3 size: 12 residues. Germline V gene sequence: CDR1 SGHRS, CDR2 YFSETQ. Trimming removed 6 bases from V and 6 bases from J, with 10 bases in between. The CDR3 region is CASKRGSNEQFF. The CDR3 DNA sequence: TGCGCCAGCAAACGTGGGTCCAATGAGCAGTTCTTC.

V and J are TRBV7-2 and TRBJ2-7, with D tentatively TRBD2 (6 bases). The CDR3 extends over 15 amino acids. Trimming removed 1 base from V and 2 bases from J, with 12 bases in between. Germline CDR1 is SGHTA and CDR2 is FQGNSA. For the CDR3, the DNA is TGTGCCAGCAGCTTAGTGGGACTGGATCCCTACGAGCAGTACTTC. It yields the protein CASSLVGLDPYEQYF.

This chain links TRBV7-2 with TRBJ2-3; 13 bases line up with TRBD2. The CDR3 totals 15 residues. Trimming at V came to 0 bases and at J to 8 bases, leaving 2 bases not matched to a gene. Germline V gives CDR1 SGHTA, CDR2 FQGNSA. CDR3 amino acids: CASSLARTSGGTQYF. CDR3 DNA: TGTGCCAGCAGCTTAGCCCGGACTAGCGGGGGTACGCAGTATTTT.

The table lists this clone with a few counts. V is TRBV30 and J is TRBJ1-1, with 8 bases lining up with TRBD1. Trimming removed 5 bases from V and 1 base from J; junction bases left unmatched: 9. Germline assignment: CDR1 GTSNPN and CDR2 SVGIG (reference sequence). This CDR3 region has 15 residues. As DNA, the CDR3 is TGTGCCTGGGCCGGACAGGGATCAAAGAACACTGAAGCTTTCTTT. Encoded protein: CAWAGQGSKNTEAFF.

The rearrangement uses TRBV6-5 and TRBJ1-2, with a weak D call TRBD1 (5 bases). The CDR3 is 13 residues long. Germline V gene data show CDR1 as MNHEY and CDR2 as SVGAGI. V lost 2 bases, J lost 7 bases, and 11 bases lay in between. Here the CDR3 DNA reads TGTGCCAGCAGTTACCAGCAGGGATTTGGCTACACCTTC. Protein sequence: CASSYQQGFGYTF.

J is TRBJ2-5 and V is TRBV10-1; 10 bases agree with TRBD2. The CDR3 sequence is 16 residues long. The J segment lost 3 bases and the V segment lost 3 bases, leaving 7 bases of the junction unmatched. Germline values: CDR1 WNHNN, CDR2 SYGVQD (reference sequence). The CDR3 sequence: CASSDSGTSAKETQYF. The CDR3 DNA follows: TGCGCCAGCAGTGACTCCGGGACTAGCGCCAAAGAGACCCAGTACTTC.

The V call is TRBV6-5, the J call TRBJ1-3; unclear D gene. CDR3 length: 15 residues. The V and J ends lost 2 bases and 1 base respectively, with 9 bases between them. Looked up from germline, CDR1 is MNHEY and CDR2 is SVGAGI. This chain's CDR3 is CASSYDVASGNTIYF. The DNA for the CDR3 is TGTGCCAGCAGTTACGACGTTGCTTCTGGAAACACCATATATTTT.

CDR3 region: CASSPLGSGQNSPLHF. In DNA form, the CDR3 reads TGTGCCAGCTCACCACTGGGCTCGGGACAAAACTCACCCCTCCACTTT. J is TRBJ1-6 and V is TRBV18, with D tentatively TRBD1 (6 bases). This CDR3 has 16 residues. Trimming cost V 1 base and J 10 bases, with 17 bases left between them. Germline-derived CDR1 and CDR2 are KGHSH and LQKENI.

The genes are TRBV27 and TRBJ1-6; 10 bases are a match to TRBD1. The CDR3 loop spans 14 amino acids. Germline CDR1 is MNHEY and CDR2 is SMNVEV (reference sequence). Losses at the gene ends were 4 bases for V and 11 bases for J; bases not matched to a gene: 5. The CDR3 sequence: CASSWGQGWTPLHF. The CDR3 DNA follows: TGTGCCAGCAGTTGGGGACAGGGGTGGACACCCCTCCACTTT.

This chain joins TRBV7-3 and TRBJ2-5, with 8 bases lining up with TRBD2. Germline V gene lookup returns CDR1 SGHTA and CDR2 FQGTGA. The CDR3 contains 14 residues. Trimming took 4 bases from V and 5 from J; bases not matched to a gene: 6. CDR3 region: CASSSAGAGETQYF. The CDR3 DNA reads as TGTGCCAGCAGCTCAGCGGGGGCTGGGGAGACCCAGTACTTC. Filled out from reference TRBV7-3 and TRBJ2-5, the complete variable domain reads GAGVSQTPSNKVTEKGKYVELRCDPISGHTALYWYRQSLGQGPEFLIYFQGTGAADDSGLPNDRFFAVRPEGSVSTLKIQRTERGDSAVYLCASSSAGAGETQYFGPGTRLLVL.

This clone was detected once. The chain uses TRBV5-1 and TRBJ1-4, with 9 bases aligning to TRBD1. The germline V gene encodes CDR1 SGHRS and CDR2 YFSETQ. CDR3 length equals 16 residues. J was trimmed by 7 bases and V by 4 bases; bases with no gene match: 11. The CDR3 is CASSRLSGQGVEKLFF. The CDR3 region has the DNA TGCGCCAGCAGCCGATTGTCGGGACAGGGAGTTGAAAAACTGTTTTTT.